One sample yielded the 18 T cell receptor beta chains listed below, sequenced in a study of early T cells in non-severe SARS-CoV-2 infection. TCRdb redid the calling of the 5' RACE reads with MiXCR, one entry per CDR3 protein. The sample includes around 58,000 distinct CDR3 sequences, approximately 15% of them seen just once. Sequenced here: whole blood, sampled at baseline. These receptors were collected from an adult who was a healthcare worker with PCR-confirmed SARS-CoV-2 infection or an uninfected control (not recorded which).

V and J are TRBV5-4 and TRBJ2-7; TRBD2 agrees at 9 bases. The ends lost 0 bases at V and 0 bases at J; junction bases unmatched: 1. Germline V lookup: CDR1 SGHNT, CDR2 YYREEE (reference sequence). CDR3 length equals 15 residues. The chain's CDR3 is CASSLGGRASYEQYF. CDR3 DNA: TGTGCCAGCAGCTTGGGCGGGAGGGCCTCCTACGAGCAGTACTTC.

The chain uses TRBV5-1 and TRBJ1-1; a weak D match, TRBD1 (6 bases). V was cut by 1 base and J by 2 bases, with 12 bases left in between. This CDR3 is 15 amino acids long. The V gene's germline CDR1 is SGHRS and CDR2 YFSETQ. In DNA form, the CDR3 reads TGCGCCAGCAGCTTGTTGGGGGCCGATAACACTGAAGCTTTCTTT. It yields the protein CASSLLGADNTEAFF.

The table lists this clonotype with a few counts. CDR3 residues: CASSFEGGNEKLFF. In DNA, the CDR3 is TGTGCCAGCAGCTTCGAGGGTGGGAATGAAAAACTGTTTTTT. The J gene is TRBJ1-4, the V gene TRBV5-4; D gene unclear. The V and J ends lost 2 bases and 5 bases respectively, with 10 bases between them. Looked up from germline, CDR1 is SGHNT and CDR2 is YYREEE (reference sequence). The CDR3 is 14 residues long. Together with reference TRBV5-4 and TRBJ1-4, the CDR3 gives the full variable domain: ETGVTQSPTHLIKTRGQQVTLRCSSQSGHNTVSWYQQALGQGPQFIFQYYREEENGRGNFPPRFSGLQFPNYSSELNVNALELDDSALYLCASSFEGGNEKLFFGSGTQLSVL.

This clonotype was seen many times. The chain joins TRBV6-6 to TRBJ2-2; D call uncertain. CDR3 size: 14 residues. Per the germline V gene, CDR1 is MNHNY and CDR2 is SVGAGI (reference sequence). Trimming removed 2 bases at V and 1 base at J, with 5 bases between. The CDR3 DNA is TGTGCCAGCAGTTACCCCGAGAACACCGGGGAGCTGTTTTTT. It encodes CASSYPENTGELFF.

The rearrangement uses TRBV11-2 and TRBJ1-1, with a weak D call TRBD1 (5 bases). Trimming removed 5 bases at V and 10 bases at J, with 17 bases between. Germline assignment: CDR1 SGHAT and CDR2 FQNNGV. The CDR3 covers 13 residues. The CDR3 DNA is TGTGCCAGCAGCCCCGACAGTCCCCGAGGAGCTTTCTTT. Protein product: CASSPDSPRGAFF.

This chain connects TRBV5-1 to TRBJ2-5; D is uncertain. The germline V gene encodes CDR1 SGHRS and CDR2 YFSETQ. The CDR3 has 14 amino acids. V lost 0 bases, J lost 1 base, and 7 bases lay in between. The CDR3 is CASSLETTQETQYF. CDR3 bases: TGCGCCAGCAGCTTGGAAACAACCCAAGAGACCCAGTACTTC.

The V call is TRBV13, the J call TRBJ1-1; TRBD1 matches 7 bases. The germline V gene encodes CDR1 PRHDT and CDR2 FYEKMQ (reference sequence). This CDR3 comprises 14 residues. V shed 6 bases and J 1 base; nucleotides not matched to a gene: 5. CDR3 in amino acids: CASRIRGRNTEAFF. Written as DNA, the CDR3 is TGTGCCAGCAGAATTAGGGGGCGGAACACTGAAGCTTTCTTT.

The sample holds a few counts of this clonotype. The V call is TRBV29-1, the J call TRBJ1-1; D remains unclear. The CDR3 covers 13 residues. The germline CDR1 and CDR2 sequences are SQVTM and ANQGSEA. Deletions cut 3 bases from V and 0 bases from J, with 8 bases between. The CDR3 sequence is CSVEPSVNTEAFF. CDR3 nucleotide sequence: TGCAGCGTTGAGCCCTCCGTGAACACTGAAGCTTTCTTT.

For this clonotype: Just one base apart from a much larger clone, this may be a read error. The CDR3 is CASRQGSGANVLTF. The CDR3 DNA reads as TGTGCCAGCAGGCAGGGCTCTGGGGCCAACGTCCTGACTTTC. The chain joins TRBV9 to TRBJ2-6, with D possibly TRBD1 on 5 matching bases. V gave up 5 bases and J gave up 0 bases, with 6 bases separating them. The CDR3 sequence is 14 residues long. CDR1 is SGDLS, CDR2 YYNGEE, per germline.

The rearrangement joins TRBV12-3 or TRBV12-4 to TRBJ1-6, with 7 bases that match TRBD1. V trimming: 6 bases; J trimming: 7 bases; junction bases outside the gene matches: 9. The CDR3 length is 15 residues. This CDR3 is CASSVQGESNSPLHF. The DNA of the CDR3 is TGTGCCAGCAGCGTTCAGGGGGAATCAAATTCACCCCTCCACTTT.

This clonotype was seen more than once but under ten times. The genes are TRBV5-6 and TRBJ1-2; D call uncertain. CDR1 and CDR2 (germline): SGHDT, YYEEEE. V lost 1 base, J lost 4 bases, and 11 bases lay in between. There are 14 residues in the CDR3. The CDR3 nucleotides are TGTGCCAGCAGCTTGAGTGGCCCGGGCTATGGCTACACCTTC. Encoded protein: CASSLSGPGYGYTF. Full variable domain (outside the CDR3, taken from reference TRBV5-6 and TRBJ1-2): DAGVTQSPTHLIKTRGQQVTLRCSPKSGHDTVSWYQQALGQGPQFIFQYYEEEERQRGNFPDRFSGHQFPNYSSELNVNALLLGDSALYLCASSLSGPGYGYTFGSGTRLTVV.

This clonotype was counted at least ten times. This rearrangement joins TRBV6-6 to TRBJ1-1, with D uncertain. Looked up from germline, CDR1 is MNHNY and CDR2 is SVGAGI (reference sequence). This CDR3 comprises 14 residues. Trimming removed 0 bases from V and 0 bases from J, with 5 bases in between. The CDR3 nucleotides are TGTGCCAGCAGTTACTCCGAGATGAACACTGAAGCTTTCTTT. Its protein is CASSYSEMNTEAFF.

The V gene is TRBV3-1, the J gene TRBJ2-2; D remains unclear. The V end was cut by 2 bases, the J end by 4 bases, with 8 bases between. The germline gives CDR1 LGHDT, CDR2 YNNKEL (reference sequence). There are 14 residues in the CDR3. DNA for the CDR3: TGTGCCAGCAGCCAACTGCAGCCCACCGGGGAGCTGTTTTTT. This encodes CASSQLQPTGELFF.

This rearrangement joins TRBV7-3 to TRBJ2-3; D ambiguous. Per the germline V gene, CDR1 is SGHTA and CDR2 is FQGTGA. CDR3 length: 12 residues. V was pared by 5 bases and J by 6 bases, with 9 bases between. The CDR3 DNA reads TGTGCCAGCAGCCCCTCGGGCGATACGCAGTATTTT. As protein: CASSPSGDTQYF.

CDR3 nucleotides: TGTGCCAGCGGAACAGGGGAAAACATTCAGTACTTC. Translated: CASGTGENIQYF. This rearrangement joins TRBV2 to TRBJ2-4; 7 positions match TRBD1. Trimming removed 8 bases from V and 5 bases from J; junction bases left unmatched: 3. The CDR3 runs 12 residues. Germline CDR1 SNHLY, CDR2 FYNNEI.

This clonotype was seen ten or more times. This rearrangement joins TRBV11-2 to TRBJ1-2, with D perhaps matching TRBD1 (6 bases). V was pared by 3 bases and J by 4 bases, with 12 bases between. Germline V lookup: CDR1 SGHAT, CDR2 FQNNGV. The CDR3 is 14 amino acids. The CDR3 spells CASSLSTGIYGYTF. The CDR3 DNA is TGTGCCAGCAGCTTGAGTACAGGGATCTATGGCTACACCTTC.

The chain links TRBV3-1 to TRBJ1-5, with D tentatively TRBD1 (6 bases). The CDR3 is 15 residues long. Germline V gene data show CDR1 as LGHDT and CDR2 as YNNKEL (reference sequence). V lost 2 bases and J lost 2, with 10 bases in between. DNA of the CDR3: TGTGCCAGCAGCCAAACAGGGAGAGGCAATCAGCCCCAGCATTTT. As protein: CASSQTGRGNQPQHF.

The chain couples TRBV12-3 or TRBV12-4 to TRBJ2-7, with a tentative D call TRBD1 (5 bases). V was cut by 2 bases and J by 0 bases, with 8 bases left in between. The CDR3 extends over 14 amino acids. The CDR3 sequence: CASSLTGSSYEQYF. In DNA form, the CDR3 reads TGTGCCAGCAGTTTAACAGGTAGCTCCTACGAGCAGTACTTC.